The source of this TCR beta chain is a study of blood T cell repertoires in COVID-19. Whole-study context: The origin of the acute and convalescent COVID-19 samples was the United States, Italy and Spain. T cells, B-cell-depleted T cells, or PBMCs supplied cDNA or gDNA.

Per the original data handling: Using reference gene primer amplification, nucleated cell counts were estimated. Here immunoSEQ multiplex PCR was the method, and the copy in TCRdb shows in-frame clones only, minus some. Clone size and the V and J calls come from that table; the DNA yielded D and trimming. The sample has roughly 50,000 clones, around four fifths seen once. This clone showed up many times. CDR3 length equals 15 residues. CDR1 and CDR2 from the germline V gene are MRHNA and SNTAGT. Trimming removed 0 bases at V and 2 bases at J, with 7 bases between. The material sequenced was peripheral blood. The genes are TRBV6-4 and TRBJ2-2; no definite D call. The receptor comes from a man between 40 and 49 years old with acute or convalescent COVID-19. The CDR3 loop is CASSDSPDNTGELFF. For the CDR3, the DNA is TGTGCCAGCAGTGACTCGCCAGATAACACCGGGGAGCTGTTTTTT.